The following is a T cell receptor (beta chain) sequence with its context. The antigen is not known. Germline CDR1 reads SGHRS; CDR2 reads YFSETQ. This CDR3 is built from 15 residues. The V gene lost 4 bases and the J gene lost 7 bases, with 20 bases spanning the gap. TRB was amplified from around 250-500 ng of blood genomic DNA. This record comes from a study of T and B cells in COVID-19 patients. Study results and limitations: There were 2,331 TCR clusters exclusive to the recovered cohort, 31 with low generation probability. Patients with COVID-19 reportedly showed strongly skewed T cell receptor beta variable and joining gene usage.

TRB rearrangements were amplified by multiplex PCR with BIOMED2 TRB-A/B primers. Using its own MiXCR run on the multiplex PCR reads, TCRdb lists one record per CDR3 protein. The sample contains approximately 6,700 distinct CDR3 sequences, roughly 20% of which appear only once. Sequencing was performed on blood. This chain joins TRBV5-1 and TRBJ2-5; D gene uncertain. The TCR was taken from a human donor who had recovered from COVID-19. DNA for the CDR3: TGCGCCAGCAGCCTAGGGCCGGCGAGTTACGGGACCCAGTACTTC. Translation gives CASSLGPASYGTQYF.